This T cell receptor beta chain comes out of a study of patients and donors after allogeneic stem cell transplantation. This clonotype was recorded a few times. From the RT-PCR reads, TCRdb called clonotypes with MiXCR, one entry per CDR3 protein. The table records about 410,000 distinct CDR3 sequences, around 15% of them present only once. V lost 6 bases and J lost 5, with 8 bases in between. CDR1 is MNHEY, CDR2 SVGAGI, per germline. The CDR3 runs to 12 residues. The V call is TRBV6-5, the J call TRBJ2-1; D remains unclear. This TCR came from a human donor who was either an allogeneic HSCT recipient or a stem cell or donor lymphocyte infusion donor (not recorded which). It is not recorded whose cells these are; they may come from a transplant donor. The sequencing sample was made of blood, either unsorted or a sorted T cell fraction (not recorded which). The CDR3 DNA is TGTGCCAGCAGAAGACACCACAATGAGCAGTTCTTC. Translated, it gives CASRRHHNEQFF.